The rows below give T cell receptor beta chains drawn from one sample of a study of T cells in Graves' hyperthyroidism and ophthalmopathy. TCRdb passed the multiplex PCR reads through MiXCR, listing each CDR3 protein once. The sample records hundreds of thousands of distinct CDR3 sequences, approximately 14% being singletons. Source material: blood. The receptor source for this set is a man between 18 and 35 years old with Graves' ophthalmopathy. CDR3s include the opening cysteine and the closing phenylalanine or tryptophan. The D gene is left open where the match is weak.

D: TRBD2; J: TRBJ2-5; V: TRBV30; CDR3: CAWSVLAGGETQYF
D: .; J: TRBJ1-5; V: TRBV3-1; CDR3: CASSQDLPGGQPQHF
D: .; J: TRBJ1-5; V: TRBV2; CDR3: CASSDRDSNQPQHF
D: .; J: TRBJ2-2; V: TRBV24-1; CDR3: CATSEPGSSYTGELFF
D: .; J: TRBJ1-5; V: TRBV6-2/TRBV6-3; CDR3: CASSGLGHKMYSNQPQHF
D: TRBD1; J: TRBJ2-1; V: TRBV5-1; CDR3: CASSRGQEGNEQFF
D: .; J: TRBJ1-1; V: TRBV7-9; CDR3: CASSPGGATEAFF
D: TRBD2; J: TRBJ2-5; V: TRBV3-1; CDR3: CASSQESAREETQCF
D: TRBD1; J: TRBJ1-2; V: TRBV13; CDR3: CAGSSPGQETVYGYTF
D: TRBD1; J: TRBJ2-2; V: TRBV3-1; CDR3: CASSQVDRGLDTGELFF
D: TRBD1; J: TRBJ2-7; V: TRBV5-1; CDR3: CASSLVSGGWNEQYF
D: .; J: TRBJ2-5; V: TRBV20-1; CDR3: CSARDIGWGGSNRETQYF
D: TRBD1; J: TRBJ1-5; V: TRBV3-1; CDR3: CASSQGTGRWNQPQHF
D: .; J: TRBJ2-4; V: TRBV2; CDR3: CASRRRQGIQYF
D: TRBD2; J: TRBJ2-3; V: TRBV29-1; CDR3: CSVEDGTSGTDTQYF
D: TRBD1; J: TRBJ2-5; V: TRBV9; CDR3: CASRRGTGQEETQYF
D: .; J: TRBJ2-1; V: TRBV20-1; CDR3: CSVPGTSSGEQFF
D: TRBD1; J: TRBJ2-7; V: TRBV9; CDR3: CASSVVETGLAEQYF
D: .; J: TRBJ1-1; V: TRBV4-1; CDR3: CASSQDRESTEAFF
D: .; J: TRBJ2-7; V: TRBV27; CDR3: CASSLSYGSGEQYF
D: .; J: TRBJ1-5; V: TRBV11-2; CDR3: CASSLEYAVNQPQHF
D: .; J: TRBJ1-4; V: TRBV9; CDR3: CASSTKEGLGEKLFF
D: TRBD2; J: TRBJ2-1; V: TRBV11-3; CDR3: CASSSGLAAIGEQFF
D: .; J: TRBJ1-1; V: TRBV11-3; CDR3: CASSSPGSEAFF
D: .; J: TRBJ2-5; V: TRBV24-1; CDR3: CATSDLTNPRTGEETQYF
D: .; J: TRBJ1-1; V: TRBV12-3/TRBV12-4; CDR3: CASSLERQNTEAFF
D: .; J: TRBJ2-5; V: TRBV6-5; CDR3: CASSYSRGGRETQYF
D: TRBD2; J: TRBJ2-7; V: TRBV5-1; CDR3: CASSSPGGSPHEQYF
D: .; J: TRBJ2-1; V: TRBV6-1; CDR3: CASFLAYYNEQFF
D: TRBD1; J: TRBJ2-1; V: TRBV3-1; CDR3: CASSQSQGYEQFF
D: TRBD1; J: TRBJ2-2; V: TRBV29-1; CDR3: CSVSGQGANTGELFF
D: .; J: TRBJ2-5; V: TRBV9; CDR3: CASSWDQQETQYF
D: TRBD1; J: TRBJ1-2; V: TRBV5-1; CDR3: CASSLGQGARGYGYTF
D: .; J: TRBJ1-5; V: TRBV7-8; CDR3: CASSLAPGDSNQPQHF
D: TRBD2; J: TRBJ2-2; V: TRBV4-2; CDR3: CASSLGTSGGNTGELFF
D: .; J: TRBJ1-1; V: TRBV4-1; CDR3: CASSQAEGGGTEAFF
D: .; J: TRBJ2-3; V: TRBV7-9; CDR3: CASSPLDSPDTQYF
D: .; J: TRBJ2-1; V: TRBV27; CDR3: CASSLKGVHNEQFF
D: TRBD1; J: TRBJ2-7; V: TRBV19; CDR3: CASATGQRIPYEQYF
D: .; J: TRBJ2-3; V: TRBV12-5; CDR3: CASGLAEASDTQYF
D: .; J: TRBJ1-5; V: TRBV28; CDR3: CASGENQPQHF
D: TRBD1; J: TRBJ2-7; V: TRBV6-2/TRBV6-3; CDR3: CASSYPGTGLYEQYF
D: .; J: TRBJ2-3; V: TRBV3-1; CDR3: CASSQDVGRWSDTQYF
D: .; J: TRBJ1-1; V: TRBV6-1; CDR3: CASGEAGSDTEAFF
D: .; J: TRBJ2-7; V: TRBV11-3; CDR3: CASSAPWSPVSYEQYF
D: TRBD1; J: TRBJ1-2; V: TRBV27; CDR3: CASSITLTGTQGYGYTF
D: .; J: TRBJ1-5; V: TRBV30; CDR3: CAWSVLSTTGNQPQHF
D: TRBD2; J: TRBJ2-3; V: TRBV5-1; CDR3: CASSREAGGGTDTQYF
D: TRBD2; J: TRBJ2-5; V: TRBV28; CDR3: CASSLGVAGGYGETQYF
D: .; J: TRBJ2-3; V: TRBV29-1; CDR3: CSVELWGGRGTTDTQYF
D: .; J: TRBJ1-4; V: TRBV5-8; CDR3: CASSSGTRYATNEKLFF
D: .; J: TRBJ2-7; V: TRBV2; CDR3: CASSEVAVYEQYF
D: .; J: TRBJ2-3; V: TRBV6-1; CDR3: CASSPSGGGSENTQYF
D: TRBD2; J: TRBJ2-2; V: TRBV4-1; CDR3: CASSRGTSGSTGELFF
D: .; J: TRBJ2-7; V: TRBV20-1; CDR3: CSASTGGEQYF
D: TRBD1; J: TRBJ1-1; V: TRBV7-9; CDR3: CASSLGTGEAFF
D: .; J: TRBJ1-2; V: TRBV5-6; CDR3: CASSLAVGYGYTF
D: .; J: TRBJ2-1; V: TRBV20-1; CDR3: CSAAFGLWSYNEQFF
D: TRBD1; J: TRBJ2-6; V: TRBV7-9; CDR3: CASRKDRGLAGANVLTF